Presented here are 23 T cell receptor beta chains from one specimen sequenced in a study of cytomegalovirus exposure and HLA in healthy donors. Primers: 60 Vbeta forward and 13 Jbeta reverse. Here immunoSEQ multiplex PCR was the method, and the copy in TCRdb shows in-frame clones only, minus some. The data hold 200,000 or so clones, with approximately 84% observed a single time. Sequenced material: PBMCs. These receptors originate from a boy aged 10-17 years in good health and CMV-seronegative.

CDR3 sequence: CSTRTETYNEQFF. As DNA, the CDR3 is TGCAGCACAAGGACAGAGACATACAATGAGCAGTTCTTC. The chain has TRBV29-1 and TRBJ2-1; possible D gene TRBD1, 6 bases. This CDR3 has 13 amino acids. Trimming took off 8 bases at V and 4 bases at J, with 15 bases between the two ends. CDR1 is SQVTM, CDR2 ANQGSEA, per germline.

The CDR3 nucleotides read TGTGCCAGCAGCACTGCTAGCAGCGAGCAGTACTTC. It encodes CASSTASSEQYF. The chain uses TRBV7-2 and TRBJ2-7, with TRBD2 as a possible D gene (5 bases). The V end was cut by 5 bases, the J end by 6 bases, with 11 bases between. The CDR3 is 12 amino acids. From germline, CDR1 is SGHTA and CDR2 FQGNSA.

The chain is built from TRBV11-3 and TRBJ1-1; a possible D gene is TRBD1 (6 bases). The germline V gene has CDR1 SGHNT and CDR2 YENEEA. Trimming removed 3 bases at V and 5 bases at J, with 10 bases between. The CDR3 is 13 residues long. The CDR3 DNA is TGTGCCAGCAGCTTCCAGGGGTGGACTGAAGCTTTCTTT. This codes for CASSFQGWTEAFF.

The genes are TRBV5-1 and TRBJ2-5; D unclear. CDR1 is SGHRS and CDR2 is YFSETQ in the germline V gene. The V end lost 5 bases, the J end lost 4 bases, and 18 bases lay between the germline ends. The CDR3 is 15 amino acids. The CDR3 sequence: CASSFSSGSRETQYF. As DNA, the CDR3 is TGCGCCAGCAGTTTTTCTTCTGGTTCGAGAGAGACCCAGTACTTC.

The chain couples TRBV15 to TRBJ2-5; no definite D call. CDR1 is LNHNV and CDR2 is YYDKDF in the germline V gene (reference sequence). This CDR3 contains 14 residues. V dropped 2 bases and J dropped 3 bases, with 10 bases sitting between them. The DNA of the CDR3 is TGTGCCACCAGCAGATCTACCTTGAAAGAGACCCAGTACTTC. Protein: CATSRSTLKETQYF.

This clone was seen a single time. This sequence joins TRBV30 and TRBJ2-5, with D possibly matching TRBD2 (6 bases). The germline CDR1 and CDR2 sequences are GTSNPN and SVGIG (reference sequence). The CDR3 length is 13 residues. Trimming took 1 base from V and 6 from J, leaving 12 bases between them. CDR3 nucleotide sequence: TGTGCCTGGAGTGGGACGGGAGCTCAGACCCAGTACTTC. Protein product: CAWSGTGAQTQYF.

The chain is built from TRBV5-1 and TRBJ1-1; 8 bases align to TRBD1. CDR3 length: 15 amino acids. The ends lost 4 bases at V and 6 bases at J; junction bases unmatched: 11. The germline gives CDR1 SGHRS, CDR2 YFSETQ. The CDR3 here is CASSGGTGVGPEAFF. The CDR3 DNA reads TGCGCCAGCAGCGGAGGGACAGGAGTAGGCCCTGAAGCTTTCTTT.

The DNA of the CDR3 is TGTGCCAGTAGTATTGGTTCGGGGATTAACTATGGCTACACCTTC. Encoded protein: CASSIGSGINYGYTF. V gene TRBV19 combines with J gene TRBJ1-2; D not certain. Germline V gives CDR1 LNHDA, CDR2 SQIVND (reference sequence). Trimming removed 3 bases at V and 1 base at J, with 12 bases between. The CDR3 length is 15 residues. Full variable domain (rest looked up from reference TRBV19 and TRBJ1-2): DGGITQSPKYLFRKEGQNVTLSCEQNLNHDAMYWYRQDPGQGLRLIYYSQIVNDFQKGDIAEGYSVSREKKESFPLTVTSAQKNPTAFYLCASSIGSGINYGYTFGSGTRLTVV.

This chain joins TRBV6-1 and TRBJ1-5; the match to TRBD1 covers 7 bases. The CDR3 has 16 residues. Germline loops: CDR1 MNHNS, CDR2 SASEGT. V was pared by 2 bases and J by 4 bases, with 8 bases of the junction left unmatched. The CDR3 protein is CASSEFGRGENQPQHF. The CDR3 bases are TGTGCCAGCAGTGAATTCGGCAGGGGGGAGAATCAGCCCCAGCATTTT.

The DNA for the CDR3 is TGTGCCAGCAGTGAAGGGGCAGGGGCAGATACGCAGTATTTT. Encoded protein: CASSEGAGADTQYF. V and J are TRBV6-4 and TRBJ2-3, with a tentative D call TRBD1 (6 bases). The CDR3 length is 14 residues. V was trimmed by 3 bases and J by 4 bases, leaving 11 bases between them. Germline-derived CDR1 and CDR2 are MRHNA and SNTAGT.

The CDR3 DNA reads TGTGCCAGCAGCTGGCTAGGGGGCGAGACCCAGTACTTC. This sequence encodes CASSWLGGETQYF. The V and J genes are TRBV7-9 and TRBJ2-5, with 7 nucleotides matching TRBD1. CDR3 length equals 13 residues. Trimming at V came to 4 bases and at J to 5 bases, leaving 4 bases not matched to a gene. Germline V gene data show CDR1 as SEHNR and CDR2 as FQNEAQ (reference sequence).

The V gene is TRBV27, the J gene TRBJ2-3, with a weak D call TRBD1 (6 bases). CDR1 and CDR2 (germline): MNHEY, SMNVEV (reference sequence). This CDR3 has 17 residues. The ends were cut back, 5 bases at V and 2 bases at J, with 20 bases in the middle. The CDR3 loop reads CASSLARTGQLTDTQYF. In nucleotides, the CDR3 is TGTGCCAGCAGTCTCGCGCGAACTGGACAGCTCACAGATACGCAGTATTTT.

This sequence joins TRBV6-6 and TRBJ1-2; 7 nucleotides align to TRBD1. CDR3 size: 14 residues. The V gene's germline CDR1 is MNHNY and CDR2 SVGAGI (reference sequence). The junction had 8 bases not matched to a gene; V was cut back by 7 bases and J by 3 bases. The CDR3 is CASTRGLDYYGYTF. CDR3 in DNA: TGTGCCAGCACAAGGGGGCTCGACTACTATGGCTACACCTTC.

This chain connects TRBV29-1 to TRBJ1-2; perhaps TRBD1 as D (5 bases). The CDR3 is 14 amino acids. Trimming cost V 2 bases and J 6 bases, with 16 bases left between them. Germline values: CDR1 SQVTM, CDR2 ANQGSEA. The CDR3 spells CSVETGPTRNGYTF. The CDR3 DNA follows: TGCAGCGTTGAAACAGGTCCCACACGGAATGGCTACACCTTC.

The chain carries TRBV27 and TRBJ2-3; D possibly corresponds to TRBD2 (5 bases). V lost 3 bases to trimming and J lost 0 bases, with 7 bases between them. The CDR3 contains 14 residues. In germline, CDR1 is MNHEY, CDR2 SMNVEV (reference sequence). CDR3 nucleotides: TGTGCCAGCAGTTTTACGGGAAGCACAGATACGCAGTATTTT. Its translation is CASSFTGSTDTQYF.

The chain combines TRBV30 with TRBJ1-1; D perhaps matches TRBD1 (6 bases). This CDR3 spans 15 amino acids. V gave up 3 bases and J gave up 1 base, with 15 bases separating them. CDR1 is GTSNPN, CDR2 SVGIG, per germline (reference sequence). CDR3 in amino acids: CAWRQGRPGNTEAFF. Here the CDR3 DNA reads TGTGCCTGGAGACAGGGACGGCCGGGGAACACTGAAGCTTTCTTT.

The genes are TRBV27 and TRBJ1-5, with TRBD1 matching 7 bases. Germline V gene sequence: CDR1 MNHEY, CDR2 SMNVEV (reference sequence). This CDR3 comprises 13 residues. V was clipped by 4 bases and J by 4 bases; unmatched bases: 1. The CDR3 DNA reads TGTGCCAGCAGTTGGACAGGAAATCAGCCCCAGCATTTT. Its translation: CASSWTGNQPQHF.

The chain couples TRBV27 to TRBJ2-6; 12 bases agree with TRBD1. The CDR3 is made up of 18 amino acids. The J segment lost 3 bases and the V segment lost 3 bases, leaving 6 bases of the junction unmatched. Germline V lookup: CDR1 MNHEY, CDR2 SMNVEV (reference sequence). The chain's CDR3 is CASSFSGQGAYGANVLTF. CDR3 DNA sequence: TGTGCCAGCAGTTTCTCGGGACAGGGGGCTTATGGGGCCAACGTCCTGACTTTC.

This chain joins TRBV13 and TRBJ1-2; 7 bases line up with TRBD1. The CDR3 is 15 amino acids. Germline V gene data show CDR1 as PRHDT and CDR2 as FYEKMQ (reference sequence). V dropped 1 base and J dropped 6; count of bases not matched to a gene: 8. The CDR3 DNA reads TGTGCCAGCAGCTTAGCGGCAGGGGGAAGAGATGGCTACACCTTC. Translating it yields CASSLAAGGRDGYTF.

This clone has only one observation. The CDR3 loop is CASSPHGLAGATDTQYF. CDR3 nucleotides: TGCGCCAGCAGCCCTCACGGCCTAGCGGGGGCCACAGATACGCAGTATTTT. This chain links TRBV4-3 with TRBJ2-3, with TRBD2 matching 10 bases. The CDR3 runs to 17 residues. Germline V gene lookup returns CDR1 LGHNA and CDR2 YSLEER. Trimming took 4 bases from V and 2 from J; bases not matched to a gene: 9.

The CDR3 DNA sequence: TGTGCCAGCAGCCGGGGGGTAAATGAAAAACTGTTTTTT. As protein: CASSRGVNEKLFF. The chain carries TRBV7-3 and TRBJ1-4; D is perhaps TRBD1 (5 bases). Trimming removed 5 bases at V and 5 bases at J, with 9 bases between. The germline CDR1 and CDR2 sequences are SGHTA and FQGTGA. There are 13 residues in the CDR3.

The chain is built from TRBV5-1 and TRBJ1-1; possible D gene TRBD1, 6 bases. Per the germline V gene, CDR1 is SGHRS and CDR2 is YFSETQ. The CDR3 has 15 amino acids. The V gene lost 0 bases and the J gene lost 1 base, with 10 bases spanning the gap. The CDR3: CASSLDIGGNTEAFF. CDR3 sequence (DNA): TGCGCCAGCAGCTTGGATATAGGGGGGAACACTGAAGCTTTCTTT.

The CDR3 protein is CASSLAWSSYNEQFF. The CDR3 DNA is TGTGCCAGCAGCCTAGCGTGGAGCTCCTACAATGAGCAGTTCTTC. J is TRBJ2-1 and V is TRBV5-5, with D tentatively TRBD2 (6 bases). Germline CDR1 is SGHKS and CDR2 is YYEKEE (reference sequence). This CDR3 spans 15 amino acids. Trimming cost V 4 bases and J 0 bases, with 11 bases left between them. The full variable domain, its missing parts supplied by reference TRBV5-5 and TRBJ2-1, is DAGVTQSPTHLIKTRGQQVTLRCSPISGHKSVSWYQQVLGQGPQFIFQYYEKEERGRGNFPDRFSARQFPNYSSELNVNALLLGDSALYLCASSLAWSSYNEQFFGPGTRLTVL.